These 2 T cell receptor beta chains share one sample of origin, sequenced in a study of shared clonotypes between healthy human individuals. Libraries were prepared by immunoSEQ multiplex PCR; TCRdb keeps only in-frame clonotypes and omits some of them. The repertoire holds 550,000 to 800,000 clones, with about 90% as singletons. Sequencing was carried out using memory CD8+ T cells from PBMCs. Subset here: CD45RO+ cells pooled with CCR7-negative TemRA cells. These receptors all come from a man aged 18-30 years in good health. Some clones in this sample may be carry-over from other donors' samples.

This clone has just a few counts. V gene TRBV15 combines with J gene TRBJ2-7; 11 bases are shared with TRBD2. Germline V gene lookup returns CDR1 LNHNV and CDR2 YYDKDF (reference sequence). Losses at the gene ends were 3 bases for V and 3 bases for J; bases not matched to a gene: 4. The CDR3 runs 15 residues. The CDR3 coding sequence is TGTGCCACCAGCAGTGAACTAGCGGGAGTCTACGAGCAGTACTTC. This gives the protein CATSSELAGVYEQYF.

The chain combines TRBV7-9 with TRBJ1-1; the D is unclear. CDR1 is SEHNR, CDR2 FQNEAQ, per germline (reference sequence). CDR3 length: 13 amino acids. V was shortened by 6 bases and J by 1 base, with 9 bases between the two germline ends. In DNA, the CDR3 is TGTGCCAGCAGACATAACAGGAACACTGAAGCTTTCTTT. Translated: CASRHNRNTEAFF.